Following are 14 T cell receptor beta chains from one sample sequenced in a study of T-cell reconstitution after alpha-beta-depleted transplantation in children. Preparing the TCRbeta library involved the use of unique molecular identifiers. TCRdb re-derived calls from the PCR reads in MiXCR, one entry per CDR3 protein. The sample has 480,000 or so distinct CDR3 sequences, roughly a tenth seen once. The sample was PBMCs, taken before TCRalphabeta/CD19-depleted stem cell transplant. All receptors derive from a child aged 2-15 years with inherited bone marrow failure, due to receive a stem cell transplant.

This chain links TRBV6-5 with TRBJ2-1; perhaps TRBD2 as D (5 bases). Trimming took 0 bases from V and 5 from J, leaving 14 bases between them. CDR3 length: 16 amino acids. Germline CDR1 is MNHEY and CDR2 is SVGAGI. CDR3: CASSYSRTSGNNEQFF. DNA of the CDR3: TGTGCCAGCAGTTACTCTAGGACGTCGGGAAACAATGAGCAGTTCTTC.

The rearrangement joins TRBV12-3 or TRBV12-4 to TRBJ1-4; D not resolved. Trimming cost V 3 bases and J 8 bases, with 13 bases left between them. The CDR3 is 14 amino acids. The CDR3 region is CASSFSLGGEKLFF. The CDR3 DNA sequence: TGTGCCAGCAGTTTCTCGTTGGGCGGGGAAAAACTGTTTTTT.

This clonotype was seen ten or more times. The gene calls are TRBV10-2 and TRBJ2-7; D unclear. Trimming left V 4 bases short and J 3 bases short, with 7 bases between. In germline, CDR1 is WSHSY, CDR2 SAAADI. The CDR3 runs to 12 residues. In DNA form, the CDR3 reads TGCGCCAGCAGTGCGGCAGACTACGAGCAGTACTTC. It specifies CASSAADYEQYF.

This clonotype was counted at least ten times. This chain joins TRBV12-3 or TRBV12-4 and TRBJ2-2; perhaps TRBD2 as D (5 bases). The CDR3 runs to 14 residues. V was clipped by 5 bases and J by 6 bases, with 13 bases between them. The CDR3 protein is CASSALEGAGELFF. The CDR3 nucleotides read TGTGCCAGCAGTGCCCTAGAGGGAGCCGGGGAGCTGTTTTTT.

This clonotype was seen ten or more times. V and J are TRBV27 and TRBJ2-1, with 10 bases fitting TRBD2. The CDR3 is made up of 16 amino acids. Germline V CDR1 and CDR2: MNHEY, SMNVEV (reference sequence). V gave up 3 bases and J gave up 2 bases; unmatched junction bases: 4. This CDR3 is CASSFSGRITYNEQFF. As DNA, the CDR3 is TGTGCCAGCAGTTTTAGCGGGAGGATTACCTACAATGAGCAGTTCTTC.

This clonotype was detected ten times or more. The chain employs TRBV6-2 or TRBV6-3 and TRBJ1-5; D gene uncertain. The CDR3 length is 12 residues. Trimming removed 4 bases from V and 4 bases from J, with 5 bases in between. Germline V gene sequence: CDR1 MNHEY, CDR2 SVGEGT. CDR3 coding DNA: TGTGCCAGCAGTTGGCGGAATCAGCCCCAGCATTTT. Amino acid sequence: CASSWRNQPQHF.

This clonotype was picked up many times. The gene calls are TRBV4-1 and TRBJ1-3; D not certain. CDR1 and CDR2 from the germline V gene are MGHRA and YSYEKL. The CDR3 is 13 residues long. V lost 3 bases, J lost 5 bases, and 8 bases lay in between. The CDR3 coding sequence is TGCGCCAGCAGCCACTCTACGAGAAACACCATATATTTT. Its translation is CASSHSTRNTIYF.

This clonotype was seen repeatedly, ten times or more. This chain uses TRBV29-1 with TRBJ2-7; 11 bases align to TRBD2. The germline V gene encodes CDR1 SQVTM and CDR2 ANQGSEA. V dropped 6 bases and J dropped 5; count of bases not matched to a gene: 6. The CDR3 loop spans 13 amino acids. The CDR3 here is CSVLTSGSHEQYF. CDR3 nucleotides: TGCAGCGTCCTAACTAGCGGGAGCCACGAGCAGTACTTC.

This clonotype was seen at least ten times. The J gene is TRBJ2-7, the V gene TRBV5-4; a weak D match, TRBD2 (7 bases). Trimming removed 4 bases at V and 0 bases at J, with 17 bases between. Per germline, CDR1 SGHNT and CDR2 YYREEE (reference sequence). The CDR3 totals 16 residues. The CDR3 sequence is CASSRGGARGSYEQYF. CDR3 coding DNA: TGTGCCAGCAGCCGTGGGGGGGCGCGGGGCTCCTACGAGCAGTACTTC.

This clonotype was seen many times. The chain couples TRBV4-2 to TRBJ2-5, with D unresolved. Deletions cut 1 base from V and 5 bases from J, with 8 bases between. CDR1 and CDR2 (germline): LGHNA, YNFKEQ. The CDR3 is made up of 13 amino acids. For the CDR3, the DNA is TGTGCCAGCAGCCAAGGGGCTATCGAGACCCAGTACTTC. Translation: CASSQGAIETQYF.

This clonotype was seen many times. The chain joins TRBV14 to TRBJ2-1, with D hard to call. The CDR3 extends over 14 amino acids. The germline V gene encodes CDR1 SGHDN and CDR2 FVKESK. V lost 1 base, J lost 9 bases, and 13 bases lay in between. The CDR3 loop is CASSQGNTLGEQFF. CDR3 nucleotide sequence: TGTGCCAGCAGCCAAGGTAATACCCTTGGTGAGCAGTTCTTC.

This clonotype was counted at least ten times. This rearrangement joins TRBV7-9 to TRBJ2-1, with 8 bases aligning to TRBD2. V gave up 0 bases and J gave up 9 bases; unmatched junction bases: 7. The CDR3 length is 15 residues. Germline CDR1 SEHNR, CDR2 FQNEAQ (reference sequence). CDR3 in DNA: TGTGCCAGCAGCTTAGCAACTAGCGGCAATCTTGAGCAGTTCTTC. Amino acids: CASSLATSGNLEQFF.

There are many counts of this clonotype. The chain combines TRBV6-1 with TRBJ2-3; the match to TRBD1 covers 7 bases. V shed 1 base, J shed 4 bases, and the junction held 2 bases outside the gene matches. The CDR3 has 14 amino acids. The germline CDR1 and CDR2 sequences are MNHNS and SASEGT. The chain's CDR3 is CASSEGTGADTQYF. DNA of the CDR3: TGTGCCAGCAGTGAAGGGACAGGAGCAGATACGCAGTATTTT.

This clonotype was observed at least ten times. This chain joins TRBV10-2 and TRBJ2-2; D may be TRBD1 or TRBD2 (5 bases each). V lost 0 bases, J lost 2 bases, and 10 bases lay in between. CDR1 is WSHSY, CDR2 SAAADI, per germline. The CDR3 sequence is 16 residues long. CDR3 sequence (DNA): TGCGCCAGCAGTGAGTCTACGGGGCACAACACCGGGGAGCTGTTTTTT. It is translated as CASSESTGHNTGELFF.